The 28 T cell receptor beta chains below all came from one sample that was sequenced in a study of shared clonotypes between healthy human individuals. Repertoires were generated with immunoSEQ multiplex PCR, while TCRdb's copy carries only in-frame clones and drops some. The sample holds 550,000 to 600,000 clones, roughly 72% seen once. The sequenced sample consisted of PBMCs. The receptors shown here come from a middle-aged woman in good health. Some clones in this sample may be carry-over from other donors' samples.

The J gene is TRBJ1-3, the V gene TRBV27; 7 positions agree with TRBD1. The germline CDR1 and CDR2 sequences are MNHEY and SMNVEV (reference sequence). The CDR3 spans 14 residues. V trimming: 8 bases; J trimming: 2 bases; junction bases outside the gene matches: 6. The CDR3 DNA reads TGTGCCAGCGGAAGACAGGGCACTGGAAACACCATATATTTT. This gives the protein CASGRQGTGNTIYF.

The gene calls are TRBV6-1 and TRBJ2-3; 13 bases are a match to TRBD2. This CDR3 contains 15 residues. With V trimmed by 4 bases and J by 5 bases, 3 bases remained unmatched. Germline assignment: CDR1 MNHNS and CDR2 SASEGT. The CDR3 spells CASSVRTSGRDTQYF. CDR3 sequence (DNA): TGTGCCAGCAGTGTCCGGACTAGCGGGAGAGATACGCAGTATTTT.

On this clone itself: This sequence may be a read error, since a much larger clone differs from it by one base. This CDR3 is also generated by other DNA sequences in the sample. The rearrangement uses TRBV28 and TRBJ1-2, with TRBD1 matching over 9 bases. This CDR3 is 16 amino acids long. Germline assignment: CDR1 MDHEN and CDR2 SYDVKM. CDR3 residues: CASSSPGQGGVGGYTF. CDR3 coding DNA: TGCGCCAGCAGTTCCCCGGGACAGGGTGGCGTCGGCGGCTACACCTTC.

The genes are TRBV2 and TRBJ2-1; D gene uncertain. Germline CDR1 reads SNHLY; CDR2 reads FYNNEI. The V gene lost 10 bases and the J gene lost 7 bases, with 8 bases spanning the gap. This CDR3 spans 10 amino acids. The CDR3 region has the DNA TGTGCCACCGGAGCGAATGAGCAGTTCTTC. Encoded protein: CATGANEQFF.

This clone was recorded once. CDR3 loop: CASRSFRTSGRVLNNEQFF. In nucleotides, the CDR3 is TGTGCCAGCAGATCCTTTAGGACTAGCGGGAGGGTTTTAAACAATGAGCAGTTCTTC. V gene TRBV7-9 combines with J gene TRBJ2-1; 15 nucleotides line up with TRBD2. The CDR3 is 19 amino acids. The V segment lost 6 bases and the J segment 5 bases; nucleotides outside the gene matches: 14. Germline assignment: CDR1 SEHNR and CDR2 FQNEAQ (reference sequence).

In this sample, this clone turned up a few times. V is TRBV10-1 and J is TRBJ2-1, with 8 bases matching TRBD2. Germline-derived CDR1 and CDR2 are WNHNN and SYGVQD (reference sequence). The CDR3 has 19 amino acids. V shed 2 bases, J shed 3 bases, and the junction held 15 bases outside the gene matches. The DNA for the CDR3 is TGCGCCAGCAGTGAGAGGCGCCCCTCAGCGGGAGTCGACTACAATGAGCAGTTCTTC. Protein sequence: CASSERRPSAGVDYNEQFF.

This clone was seen a single time. The genes are TRBV6-6 and TRBJ1-2; D not certain. The length of the CDR3 is 15 residues. Germline CDR1 and CDR2: MNHNY and SVGAGI (reference sequence). V gave up 6 bases and J gave up 4 bases, with 18 bases separating them. CDR3: CASSPPGEERYGYTF. In DNA, the CDR3 is TGTGCCAGCAGCCCTCCCGGGGAGGAGCGCTATGGCTACACCTTC.

The chain has TRBV21-1 and TRBJ2-7; the listed D gene, TRBD2, was not tested against the DNA. TRBV21-1 is a recognized pseudogene. The length of the CDR3 is 13 residues. In DNA, the CDR3 is TGTGCCAGCCTAGCGGCCGCGAGCTACGAGCAGTACTTC. The encoded protein is CASLAAASYEQYF.

This CDR3 reads CATSREGLLVEQFF. Written as DNA, the CDR3 is TGTGCCACCAGCAGAGAAGGATTGCTGGTTGAGCAGTTCTTC. This chain links TRBV15 with TRBJ2-1; no reliable D call. The CDR3 runs 14 residues. Germline CDR1 and CDR2: LNHNV and YYDKDF (reference sequence). The V end lost 0 bases, the J end lost 9 bases, and 12 bases lay between the germline ends.

V gene TRBV27 combines with J gene TRBJ2-7; TRBD2 agrees at 13 bases. From germline, CDR1 is MNHEY and CDR2 SMNVEV (reference sequence). This CDR3 is 16 amino acids long. V shed 5 bases and J 1 base; nucleotides not matched to a gene: 5. The CDR3 bases are TGTGCCAGCAGTCGACTAGCGGGAGGTCTTTCCTACGAGCAGTACTTC. Protein: CASSRLAGGLSYEQYF.

V gene TRBV7-9 combines with J gene TRBJ2-3; D gene uncertain. Deletions cut 7 bases from V and 2 bases from J, with 7 bases between. The CDR3 extends over 12 amino acids. CDR1 is SEHNR and CDR2 is FQNEAQ in the germline V gene (reference sequence). The CDR3: CASTKATDTQYF. CDR3 DNA: TGTGCCAGCACCAAGGCCACAGATACGCAGTATTTT.

Here the CDR3 DNA reads TGTGCCAGCAGGAGACAGGGGCGGGGGACTGAAGCTTTCTTT. It specifies CASRRQGRGTEAFF. The genes are TRBV25-1 and TRBJ1-1; 8 bases are a match to TRBD1. The CDR3 covers 14 residues. Germline V gene data show CDR1 as MGHDK and CDR2 as SYGVNS. The ends lost 6 bases at V and 5 bases at J; junction bases unmatched: 8.

A note on this clone: Other DNA sequences in the sample encode the same CDR3. The chain recombines TRBV6-5 with TRBJ2-7, with a possible D match to TRBD2 (5 bases). Per the germline V gene, CDR1 is MNHEY and CDR2 is SVGAGI. This CDR3 spans 13 amino acids. V shed 4 bases and J shed 2 bases, with 9 bases lying between them. The DNA for the CDR3 is TGTGCCAGCAGTTTGCCGGGAACCTACGAGCAGTACTTC. This codes for CASSLPGTYEQYF.

A note on this clone: Just one base apart from a much larger clone, this may be a read error. The chain has TRBV6-5 and TRBJ2-7, with a tentative D call TRBD2 (5 bases). V dropped 5 bases and J dropped 4 bases, with 6 bases sitting between them. Germline values: CDR1 MNHEY, CDR2 SVGAGI. The CDR3 is 11 residues long. In nucleotides, the CDR3 is TGTGCCAGCAGTCGGGGTTACGAGCAGTACTTC. Residues: CASSRGYEQYF.

This clone was picked up a small number of times. The rearrangement uses TRBV6-1 and TRBJ2-3; TRBD2 matches at 12 bases. Trimming cost V 6 bases and J 6 bases; bases outside gene matches: 4. Per germline, CDR1 MNHNS and CDR2 SASEGT. The CDR3 extends over 14 amino acids. CDR3 nucleotide sequence: TGTGCCAGCAGCAGACTAGCGGGAGCGGATACGCAGTATTTT. It encodes CASSRLAGADTQYF.

J is TRBJ2-3 and V is TRBV19; possibly TRBD1 for D (5 bases). The V end was cut by 1 base, the J end by 5 bases, with 7 bases between. The germline V gene has CDR1 LNHDA and CDR2 SQIVND (reference sequence). The CDR3 consists of 13 residues. In DNA, the CDR3 is TGTGCCAGTAGTATAGGTAGGGGAGATACGCAGTATTTT. It specifies CASSIGRGDTQYF.

This clone was recorded at least ten times. This chain uses TRBV11-2 with TRBJ2-7; D might be TRBD1 (6 bases). Germline assignment: CDR1 SGHAT and CDR2 FQNNGV. This CDR3 contains 13 residues. V lost 2 bases and J lost 7, with 12 bases in between. This CDR3 is CASSLNRVGEQYF. The DNA for the CDR3 is TGTGCCAGCAGCTTAAACAGGGTGGGGGAGCAGTACTTC. Full variable domain (missing parts from reference TRBV11-2 and TRBJ2-7): EAGVAQSPRYKIIEKRQSVAFWCNPISGHATLYWYQQILGQGPKLLIQFQNNGVVDDSQLPKDRFSAERLKGVDSTLKIQPAKLEDSAVYLCASSLNRVGEQYFGPGTRLTVT.

On this clone itself: Other nucleotide sequences in the sample specify the same CDR3. The rearrangement links TRBV7-9 to TRBJ2-7, with D possibly being TRBD2 (6 bases). This CDR3 contains 14 residues. Germline V lookup: CDR1 SEHNR, CDR2 FQNEAQ (reference sequence). Trimming took 4 bases from V and 2 from J, leaving 12 bases between them. In DNA form, the CDR3 reads TGTGCCAGCAGCTCCGGGACTCCCCCCTACGAGCAGTACTTC. It translates to CASSSGTPPYEQYF.

The V gene is TRBV19, the J gene TRBJ2-5, with 10 bases fitting TRBD1. The CDR3 consists of 15 residues. Germline CDR1 and CDR2: LNHDA and SQIVND (reference sequence). The V segment lost 9 bases and the J segment 2 bases; nucleotides outside the gene matches: 9. This chain's CDR3 is CASLRTGGGQETQYF. The CDR3 nucleotides read TGTGCCAGCCTTCGGACAGGGGGAGGACAAGAGACCCAGTACTTC.

A remark on this clone: The sample holds other DNA sequences that translate to the same CDR3. The genes are TRBV5-1 and TRBJ2-3, with D tentatively TRBD1 (6 bases). Trimming left V 0 bases short and J 2 bases short, with 7 bases between. This CDR3 has 14 residues. Germline assignment: CDR1 SGHRS and CDR2 YFSETQ. This chain's CDR3 is CASSLGQDTDTQYF. CDR3 nucleotides: TGCGCCAGCAGCTTGGGACAGGACACAGATACGCAGTATTTT.

This chain uses TRBV27 with TRBJ2-5; D is unclear. CDR1 MNHEY and CDR2 SMNVEV come from the germline V gene (reference sequence). The ends were cut back, 9 bases at V and 3 bases at J, with 8 bases in the middle. The CDR3 extends over 11 amino acids. CDR3 DNA: TGTGCCAGGAGAGACAAAGAGACCCAGTACTTC. Translation: CARRDKETQYF.

This chain links TRBV6-5 with TRBJ2-1; D is possibly TRBD1 (6 bases). V lost 6 bases, J lost 5 bases, and 17 bases lay in between. The CDR3 is made up of 15 amino acids. The germline CDR1 and CDR2 sequences are MNHEY and SVGAGI. CDR3 loop: CASRALGDTNNEQFF. The CDR3, as DNA: TGTGCCAGCAGGGCCCTAGGGGACACCAACAATGAGCAGTTCTTC.

The chain's CDR3 is CASSPSWGVGNEQFF. The CDR3 coding sequence is TGTGCCAGCAGCCCTAGTTGGGGGGTTGGCAATGAGCAGTTCTTC. The chain links TRBV4-2 to TRBJ2-1, with a tentative D call TRBD2 (6 bases). The length of the CDR3 is 15 residues. CDR1 and CDR2 from the germline V gene are LGHNA and YNFKEQ. Trimming took off 4 bases at V and 6 bases at J, with 16 bases between the two ends.

This clone was seen a single time. This rearrangement joins TRBV27 to TRBJ2-2, with D perhaps TRBD2 (6 bases). The CDR3 spans 16 residues. V gave up 5 bases and J gave up 3 bases, with 16 bases separating them. CDR1 and CDR2 (germline): MNHEY, SMNVEV (reference sequence). The CDR3 loop reads CASSTSGGIHTGELFF. CDR3 in DNA: TGTGCCAGCAGTACATCCGGGGGAATCCACACCGGGGAGCTGTTTTTT.

This clone has only a few counts. The CDR3 bases are TGTGCCAGCACCCGGGGGTCGAACTACAATGAGCAGTTCTTC. It encodes CASTRGSNYNEQFF. This chain joins TRBV6-6 and TRBJ2-1, with D possibly TRBD2 on 6 matching bases. CDR1 and CDR2 from the germline V gene are MNHNY and SVGAGI (reference sequence). V lost 7 bases to trimming and J lost 3 bases, with 13 bases between them. This CDR3 region has 14 residues.

The chain combines TRBV11-2 with TRBJ2-7, with a tentative D call TRBD2 (5 bases). Germline V CDR1 and CDR2: SGHAT, FQNNGV. The V gene lost 5 bases and the J gene lost 4 bases, with 9 bases spanning the gap. CDR3 length: 12 residues. This CDR3 reads CASSRTRYEQYF. In DNA, the CDR3 is TGTGCCAGCAGCCGGACTCGTTACGAGCAGTACTTC.

This clone occurred once. The chain links TRBV28 to TRBJ2-3; D perhaps matches TRBD2 (7 bases). The V gene lost 3 bases and the J gene lost 2 bases, with 15 bases spanning the gap. Germline CDR1 MDHEN, CDR2 SYDVKM. CDR3 length equals 16 residues. The CDR3 region has the DNA TGTGCCAGCAGTTTCGCGGGAGAGGGGGTCACAGATACGCAGTATTTT. It yields the protein CASSFAGEGVTDTQYF. Using reference TRBV28 and TRBJ2-3 for the parts outside the CDR3, the full variable domain is DVKVTQSSRYLVKRTGEKVFLECVQDMDHENMFWYRQDPGLGLRLIYFSYDVKMKEKGDIPEGYSVSREKKERFSLILESASTNQTSMYLCASSFAGEGVTDTQYFGPGTRLTVL.

The chain joins TRBV28 to TRBJ2-6, with a tentative D call TRBD2 (5 bases). The germline V and J ends were trimmed by 7 bases and 1 base, with 23 bases remaining between them. The CDR3 is 19 residues long. Germline V gene sequence: CDR1 MDHEN, CDR2 SYDVKM. The DNA for the CDR3 is TGTGCCAGCATCCCCGGCGGTGCGGGTCACCTGTCTGGGGCCAACGTCCTGACTTTC. It specifies CASIPGGAGHLSGANVLTF. Drawing the rest from reference TRBV28 and TRBJ2-6, the complete variable domain is DVKVTQSSRYLVKRTGEKVFLECVQDMDHENMFWYRQDPGLGLRLIYFSYDVKMKEKGDIPEGYSVSREKKERFSLILESASTNQTSMYLCASIPGGAGHLSGANVLTFGAGSRLTVL.